The T cell receptor (beta chain) under discussion was sequenced for a study of T-cell reconstitution after alpha-beta-depleted transplantation in children. This clonotype was picked up a small number of times. What it binds is unknown. V lost 1 base and J lost 5, with 12 bases in between. Germline assignment: CDR1 SGHKS and CDR2 YYEKEE (reference sequence). The CDR3 runs to 14 residues. General observations from the study: Counts and diversity of T cells one year after transplant came mostly from newly produced T cells. Several hundred graft clones that had expanded were reportedly the source of alpha-beta T cells about two months after transplant. Surviving thymic progenitors and recipient T cells were the source of high TCRbeta diversity at day 60 in some patients.

The authors prepared the TCRbeta library with unique molecular identifiers. TCRdb analysed the PCR reads with MiXCR anew, one entry per CDR3 protein. Counted here are under 250,000 distinct CDR3 sequences, approximately 17% occurring once; the ten biggest clones make up 40% to 50%. The J gene is TRBJ2-5, the V gene TRBV5-5, with D perhaps being TRBD1 or TRBD2 (5 bases each). This TCR was recovered from a male patient between 2 and 10 years old who had a stem cell transplant for acute lymphoblastic leukemia, so the T cells may come from the graft donor. The specimen was PBMCs, mostly from graft donor cells, collected 360 days after TCRalphabeta/CD19-depleted stem cell transplant. The CDR3: CASSLTRGWETQYF. The DNA of the CDR3 is TGTGCCAGCAGCTTGACGAGGGGCTGGGAGACCCAGTACTTC.